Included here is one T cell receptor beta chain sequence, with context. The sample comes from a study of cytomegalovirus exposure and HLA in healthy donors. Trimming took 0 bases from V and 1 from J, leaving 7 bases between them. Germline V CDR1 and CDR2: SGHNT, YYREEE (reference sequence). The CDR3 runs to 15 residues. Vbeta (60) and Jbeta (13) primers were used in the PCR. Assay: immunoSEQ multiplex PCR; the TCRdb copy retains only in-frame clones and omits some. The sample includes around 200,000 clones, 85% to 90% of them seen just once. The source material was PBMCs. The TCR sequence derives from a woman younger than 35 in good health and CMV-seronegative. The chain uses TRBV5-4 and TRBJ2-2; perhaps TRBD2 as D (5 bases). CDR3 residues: CASSLELVNTGELFF. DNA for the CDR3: TGTGCCAGCAGCTTGGAACTAGTGAACACCGGGGAGCTGTTTTTT.